The 17 T cell receptor beta chains in this list originate from one sample, sequenced in a study of T cell responses to AZD1222 COVID-19 vaccine. Sequencing used immunoSEQ multiplex PCR; TCRdb keeps in-frame clones, though not all of them. In the table there are 85,000 to 100,000 clones, around 90% of which are singletons. The source material was peripheral blood, sampled on day 0 of AZD1222 vaccination. These receptors originate from an adult in good health.

The sample holds one count of this clone. The rearrangement links TRBV18 to TRBJ1-4; the match to TRBD1 covers 7 bases. The CDR3 contains 13 residues. From germline, CDR1 is KGHSH and CDR2 LQKENI. Trimming at V came to 5 bases and at J to 7 bases, leaving 4 bases not matched to a gene. DNA of the CDR3: TGTGCCAGCTCAGCAGGGGGGAGTGAAAAACTGTTTTTT. Amino acids: CASSAGGSEKLFF.

The chain combines TRBV19 with TRBJ2-5; 8 bases fit TRBD1. The CDR3 sequence is 16 residues long. The V gene end was trimmed by 5 bases and the J gene end by 7 bases; junction bases not matched to a gene: 15. Germline-derived CDR1 and CDR2 are LNHDA and SQIVND (reference sequence). CDR3 coding DNA: TGTGCCAGTAGTGCCCGGGCAGGGGGCGTGAGTGGGACCCAGTACTTC. This codes for CASSARAGGVSGTQYF.

This chain uses TRBV29-1 with TRBJ1-1; D ambiguous. The CDR3 consists of 13 residues. Per germline, CDR1 SQVTM and CDR2 ANQGSEA. V was clipped by 8 bases and J by 0 bases, with 13 bases between them. CDR3 coding DNA: TGCAGCATTTTAATTCCGATGAACACTGAAGCTTTCTTT. This translates into CSILIPMNTEAFF.

The genes are TRBV24-1 and TRBJ1-4; possibly TRBD1 for D (5 bases). The ends were cut back, 4 bases at V and 5 bases at J, with 16 bases in the middle. Germline CDR1 is KGHDR and CDR2 is SFDVKD. The length of the CDR3 is 16 residues. The CDR3 sequence is CATSETTGTANEKLFF. In nucleotides, the CDR3 is TGTGCCACCAGTGAAACAACCGGGACTGCGAATGAAAAACTGTTTTTT.

The rearrangement joins TRBV19 to TRBJ1-1; D not resolved. V lost 1 base and J lost 4, with 10 bases in between. The CDR3 is 14 amino acids. Germline loops: CDR1 LNHDA, CDR2 SQIVND (reference sequence). The CDR3 here is CASSIGRLGTEAFF. In DNA form, the CDR3 reads TGTGCCAGTAGTATAGGTAGGTTGGGCACTGAAGCTTTCTTT.

The chain uses TRBV13 and TRBJ1-5, with D possibly matching TRBD1 (6 bases). Trimming pared 0 bases from V and 14 bases from J, leaving 11 bases between. Germline CDR1 and CDR2: PRHDT and FYEKMQ (reference sequence). This CDR3 comprises 12 residues. CDR3 sequence: CASSLGGGREHF. CDR3 sequence (DNA): TGTGCCAGCAGCTTAGGCGGGGGGCGGGAGCATTTT.

This clone was picked up one time. V gene TRBV10-3 combines with J gene TRBJ2-1, with D maybe TRBD1 (5 bases). Between the trimmed V and J ends, which lost 3 bases and 2 bases, there was a span of 11 bases. The length of the CDR3 is 15 residues. Germline assignment: CDR1 ENHRY and CDR2 SYGVKD. CDR3 in amino acids: CAISDAGNTYNEQFF. CDR3 DNA sequence: TGTGCCATCAGTGATGCAGGGAACACCTACAATGAGCAGTTCTTC.

The gene calls are TRBV5-6 and TRBJ1-2; no reliable D call. CDR3 length equals 14 residues. Trimming pared 0 bases from V and 5 bases from J, leaving 11 bases between. Germline V gene data show CDR1 as SGHDT and CDR2 as YYEEEE. In DNA form, the CDR3 reads TGTGCCAGCAGCTTGGGGCAGGTCATTTATGGCTACACCTTC. Encoded protein: CASSLGQVIYGYTF. The full variable domain, with the rest looked up from reference TRBV5-6 and TRBJ1-2, is DAGVTQSPTHLIKTRGQQVTLRCSPKSGHDTVSWYQQALGQGPQFIFQYYEEEERQRGNFPDRFSGHQFPNYSSELNVNALLLGDSALYLCASSLGQVIYGYTFGSGTRLTVV.

The gene calls are TRBV3-1 (or the pseudogene TRBV3-2) and TRBJ2-3; D is unclear. The V end was cut by 3 bases, the J end by 5 bases, with 3 bases between. Germline V gene data show CDR1 as LGHDT and CDR2 as YNNKEL (reference sequence). The CDR3 has 11 amino acids. Here the CDR3 DNA reads TGTGCCAGCAGCCATGAAGATACGCAGTATTTT. It encodes CASSHEDTQYF.

In its sample, this clone was seen once. The chain's CDR3 is CASSPAWNTEAFF. CDR3 DNA sequence: TGTGCCAGCAGTCCAGCTTGGAACACTGAAGCTTTCTTT. The chain combines TRBV12-3 or TRBV12-4 with TRBJ1-1, with unresolved D. V lost 5 bases and J lost 1, with 8 bases in between. The CDR3 runs 13 residues.

The V and J genes are TRBV21-1 and TRBJ1-1; the D call of TRBD1 is as the table states it, not checked on the DNA. TRBV21-1 is annotated as a pseudogene. The CDR3 is 16 residues long. CDR3 protein: CASSKAQCRVQTEAFF. CDR3 nucleotides: TGTGCCAGCAGCAAAGCGCAGTGCAGGGTCCAAACTGAAGCTTTCTTT.

This clone was recorded only once. The CDR3 spells CSARRDYYEQYF. DNA for the CDR3: TGCAGCGCCCGACGGGACTACTACGAGCAGTACTTC. This chain connects TRBV29-1 to TRBJ2-7; 7 nucleotides line up with TRBD2. The V and J ends lost 7 bases and 3 bases, in that order; junction bases with no gene match: 6. The germline V gene encodes CDR1 SQVTM and CDR2 ANQGSEA. The CDR3 runs to 12 residues.

The V gene is TRBV3-1 (or the pseudogene TRBV3-2), the J gene TRBJ1-1; D is ambiguous. Germline CDR1 reads LGHDT; CDR2 reads YNNKEL (reference sequence). The V end lost 2 bases, the J end lost 1 base, and 8 bases lay between the germline ends. CDR3 size: 14 residues. The CDR3 nucleotides read TGTGCCAGCAGCCAACTTATCCGGAACACTGAAGCTTTCTTT. Protein product: CASSQLIRNTEAFF.

This clone was observed a few times. The chain carries TRBV9 and TRBJ2-5; 7 bases are shared with TRBD2. Germline CDR1 reads SGDLS; CDR2 reads YYNGEE. J gave up 3 bases and V 3 bases, and 11 bases lay outside the gene matches. The CDR3 totals 16 residues. The CDR3 region is CASSADPGRGEETQYF. CDR3 nucleotides: TGTGCCAGCAGCGCCGATCCGGGACGGGGGGAAGAGACCCAGTACTTC.

The rearrangement links TRBV10-3 to TRBJ2-3; 13 bases match TRBD2. CDR1 is ENHRY, CDR2 SYGVKD, per germline. V gave up 4 bases and J gave up 2 bases; unmatched junction bases: 3. This CDR3 has 16 amino acids. The CDR3 region is CAISVGLAGTTDTQYF. CDR3 bases: TGTGCCATCAGTGTGGGACTAGCGGGGACCACAGATACGCAGTATTTT.

This clone was seen a single time. The chain joins TRBV7-6 to TRBJ2-3, with TRBD2 matching over 9 bases. This CDR3 is 17 amino acids long. J lost 4 bases, V lost 4 bases, and 12 bases had no gene match. Germline V gene sequence: CDR1 SGHVS, CDR2 FNYEAQ. In DNA, the CDR3 is TGTGCCAGCAGCTCTCTCCCGGGGCGGGGGGGCCCAGATACGCAGTATTTT. Protein: CASSSLPGRGGPDTQYF.

The chain has TRBV2 and TRBJ1-4; TRBD1 agrees at 8 bases. Losses at the gene ends were 2 bases for V and 8 bases for J; bases not matched to a gene: 4. CDR3 length equals 14 residues. Germline assignment: CDR1 SNHLY and CDR2 FYNNEI. CDR3 coding DNA: TGTGCCAGCAGTGAATCCGGGACAGGCGAAAAACTGTTTTTT. Its translation: CASSESGTGEKLFF.